Below, 19 T cell receptor beta chains from the same sample are listed, as sequenced in a study of STAT5B mutations in CD4+ large granular lymphocyte leukemia. Here immunoSEQ multiplex PCR was the method, and the copy in TCRdb shows in-frame clones only, minus some. The sample contains just under 4,000 clones, over 70% of which appear only once. Sequencing was done on a sample of PBMCs. The origin of the receptors is a man in his fifties or sixties with CD4+ T-cell large granular lymphocyte leukemia.

The chain combines TRBV27 with TRBJ2-3; D not certain. Germline V CDR1 and CDR2: MNHEY, SMNVEV (reference sequence). The CDR3 runs 15 residues. V lost 3 bases and J 6 bases, leaving 16 bases between the germline ends. The CDR3 nucleotides are TGTGCCAGCAGTTTTGCCCCAGCCGGCAGGGATACGCAGTATTTT. Its translation is CASSFAPAGRDTQYF.

V is TRBV5-4 and J is TRBJ2-1, with D perhaps being TRBD1 or TRBD2 (6 bases each). The CDR3 loop spans 15 amino acids. Germline CDR1 reads SGHNT; CDR2 reads YYREEE (reference sequence). V was clipped by 0 bases and J by 7 bases, with 14 bases between them. The CDR3 DNA sequence: TGTGCCAGCAGCTTGGTGACGGGGGCAATGAATGAGCAGTTCTTC. Protein sequence: CASSLVTGAMNEQFF.

V gene TRBV7-9 combines with J gene TRBJ1-1; D remains unclear. The CDR3 is 18 amino acids. Germline values: CDR1 SEHNR, CDR2 FQNEAQ (reference sequence). Trimming took off 5 bases at V and 0 bases at J, with 22 bases between the two ends. The CDR3 coding sequence is TGTGCCAGCAGCCCCCGGCTTGTGGGTGTGGGGTTGAACACTGAAGCTTTCTTT. This codes for CASSPRLVGVGLNTEAFF.

The V gene is TRBV4-1, the J gene TRBJ1-2, with a possible D match to TRBD1 (5 bases). Deletions cut 0 bases from V and 5 bases from J, with 13 bases between. Germline V CDR1 and CDR2: MGHRA, YSYEKL. The CDR3 has 15 amino acids. CDR3 region: CASSQDRGGKYGYTF. For the CDR3, the DNA is TGCGCCAGCAGCCAAGATCGGGGCGGAAAGTATGGCTACACCTTC.

The chain has TRBV19 and TRBJ2-3; 7 positions agree with TRBD2. The germline CDR1 and CDR2 sequences are LNHDA and SQIVND (reference sequence). Trimming cost V 4 bases and J 4 bases; bases outside gene matches: 11. The CDR3 sequence is 16 residues long. In nucleotides, the CDR3 is TGTGCCAGTAGTACCCCTGGGAGGGCGGGGGCAGATACGCAGTATTTT. Its translation is CASSTPGRAGADTQYF.

This clone has only a few counts. The gene calls are TRBV6-5 and TRBJ1-1, with a weak D call TRBD1 (6 bases). The V gene lost 2 bases and the J gene lost 0 bases, with 7 bases spanning the gap. CDR3 length equals 14 residues. From germline, CDR1 is MNHEY and CDR2 SVGAGI. The CDR3 region has the DNA TGTGCCAGCAGTTACACAGGGTTGAACACTGAAGCTTTCTTT. Translated, it gives CASSYTGLNTEAFF.

This chain joins TRBV6-6 and TRBJ2-1, with D perhaps matching TRBD2 (5 bases). Germline V gives CDR1 MNHNY, CDR2 SVGAGI (reference sequence). The CDR3 loop spans 14 amino acids. Between the trimmed V and J ends, which lost 0 bases and 4 bases, there was a span of 7 bases. CDR3 sequence reads: CASSYSRVYNEQFF. The CDR3 bases are TGTGCCAGCAGTTACTCGCGGGTTTACAATGAGCAGTTCTTC.

J is TRBJ2-6 and V is TRBV2; D not resolved. Germline assignment: CDR1 SNHLY and CDR2 FYNNEI. V was trimmed by 11 bases and J by 1 base, leaving 9 bases between them. The CDR3 covers 13 residues. CDR3 coding DNA: TGTGCCTGCCCAATATCTGGGGCCAACGTCCTGACTTTC. Its protein is CACPISGANVLTF. The whole variable domain, remainder taken from reference TRBV2 and TRBJ2-6, is EPEVTQTPSHQVTQMGQEVILRCVPISNHLYFYWYRQILGQKVEFLVSFYNNEISEKSEIFDDQFSVERPDGSNFTLKIRSTKLEDSAMYFCACPISGANVLTFGAGSRLTVL.

The chain links TRBV27 to TRBJ1-4; the match to TRBD1 covers 9 bases. Germline CDR1 and CDR2: MNHEY and SMNVEV (reference sequence). Unmatched junction bases numbered 6, after V lost 5 bases and J lost 8 bases. This CDR3 region has 14 residues. The CDR3 reads CASSKGTGREKLFF. The CDR3 nucleotides are TGTGCCAGCAGTAAAGGGACAGGGAGAGAAAAACTGTTTTTT. The full variable domain, completed using reference TRBV27 and TRBJ1-4, is EAQVTQNPRYLITVTGKKLTVTCSQNMNHEYMSWYRQDPGLGLRQIYYSMNVEVTDKGDVPEGYKVSRKEKRNFPLILESPSPNQTSLYFCASSKGTGREKLFFGSGTQLSVL.

This clone has only a few counts. The chain joins TRBV18 to TRBJ1-2, with 9 nucleotides matching TRBD1. This CDR3 has 14 residues. Germline CDR1 reads KGHSH; CDR2 reads LQKENI. V shed 3 bases and J 8 bases; nucleotides not matched to a gene: 7. In DNA, the CDR3 is TGTGCCAGCTCACCGGGAGACACAGGGGGCGGCTACACCTTC. This translates into CASSPGDTGGGYTF. The variable domain in full, completed from reference TRBV18 and TRBJ1-2, reads NAGVMQNPRHLVRRRGQEARLRCSPMKGHSHVYWYRQLPEEGLKFMVYLQKENIIDESGMPKERFSAEFPKEGPSILRIQQVVRGDSAAYFCASSPGDTGGGYTFGSGTRLTVV.

J is TRBJ2-3 and V is TRBV10-1; 7 nucleotides agree with TRBD2. CDR1 WNHNN and CDR2 SYGVQD come from the germline V gene (reference sequence). CDR3 size: 16 residues. Trimming cost V 3 bases and J 2 bases; bases outside gene matches: 8. The CDR3 nucleotides are TGCGCCAGCAGTGATCGTCCGGGGGGTCTCACAGATACGCAGTATTTT. Translated: CASSDRPGGLTDTQYF.

Points on this clone: Germline and junction disagree at one end, which may indicate a read error. The J gene is TRBJ2-3, the V gene TRBV6-1, with D tentatively TRBD2 (6 bases). From germline, CDR1 is MNHNS and CDR2 SASEGT. The CDR3 covers 13 residues. The CDR3 sequence: CASSEARGVVAGF. The CDR3, as DNA: TGTGCCAGCAGTGAAGCGCGCGGGGTGGTGGCCGGATTT.

The chain has TRBV11-2 and TRBJ2-5, with D uncertain. V lost 3 bases, J lost 0 bases, and 14 bases lay in between. Per germline, CDR1 SGHAT and CDR2 FQNNGV. The CDR3 has 16 amino acids. The CDR3, as DNA: TGTGCCAGCAGCTTTGGTGCGGCGACGGACCAAGAGACCCAGTACTTC. It specifies CASSFGAATDQETQYF.

CDR3 amino acids: CASSQAISTALETQYF. Here the CDR3 DNA reads TGCGCCAGCAGCCAAGCTATCAGTACAGCCCTAGAGACCCAGTACTTC. The V call is TRBV4-1, the J call TRBJ2-5; D uncertain. The CDR3 runs 16 residues. Germline V lookup: CDR1 MGHRA, CDR2 YSYEKL. V was shortened by 1 base and J by 4 bases, with 16 bases between the two germline ends.

Written as DNA, the CDR3 is TGTGCCAGCAGTTTCTCCGGCAATGGCAATCAGCCCCAGCATTTT. Translation gives CASSFSGNGNQPQHF. The chain recombines TRBV27 with TRBJ1-5; D gene ambiguous. The V gene lost 3 bases and the J gene lost 2 bases, with 11 bases spanning the gap. The germline V gene has CDR1 MNHEY and CDR2 SMNVEV (reference sequence). This CDR3 spans 15 amino acids.

The chain combines TRBV11-2 with TRBJ2-2; D is possibly TRBD1 (5 bases). This CDR3 region has 16 residues. In germline, CDR1 is SGHAT, CDR2 FQNNGV. The V end lost 1 base, the J end lost 3 bases, and 12 bases lay between the germline ends. CDR3 DNA: TGTGCCAGCAGCTTAGCCGACAGAACAGACACCGGGGAGCTGTTTTTT. Its translation is CASSLADRTDTGELFF. Combining the CDR3 with reference TRBV11-2 and TRBJ2-2 gives the whole variable domain EAGVAQSPRYKIIEKRQSVAFWCNPISGHATLYWYQQILGQGPKLLIQFQNNGVVDDSQLPKDRFSAERLKGVDSTLKIQPAKLEDSAVYLCASSLADRTDTGELFFGEGSRLTVL.

The rearrangement uses TRBV6-1 and TRBJ2-3; D remains ambiguous. With 2 bases removed from V and 2 bases from J, the gap between germline ends came to 11 bases. CDR3 size: 15 residues. The germline V gene encodes CDR1 MNHNS and CDR2 SASEGT. The DNA of the CDR3 is TGTGCCAGCAGTGAAAGGATTCAGGCCACAGATACGCAGTATTTT. This translates into CASSERIQATDTQYF.

V usage is TRBV7-9 and J usage is TRBJ1-4; D gene uncertain. Germline-derived CDR1 and CDR2 are SEHNR and FQNEAQ (reference sequence). V lost 3 bases and J lost 4, with 15 bases in between. The CDR3 loop spans 16 amino acids. The CDR3 DNA reads TGTGCCAGCAGCTTCCTCGACACCACGAGTAATGAAAAACTGTTTTTT. Translation gives CASSFLDTTSNEKLFF.

The rearrangement joins TRBV30 to TRBJ2-7; D unclear. CDR1 is GTSNPN, CDR2 SVGIG, per germline (reference sequence). V was trimmed by 5 bases and J by 5 bases, leaving 10 bases between them. The CDR3 spans 11 residues. The CDR3 sequence: CAWGFGHEQYF. CDR3 coding DNA: TGTGCCTGGGGCTTTGGGCACGAGCAGTACTTC.